Shown below are 9 T cell receptor beta chains from a single sample sequenced in a study of T cell repertoires in cytomegalovirus infection (dated 2019 in TCRdb). For these TCRs, the target antigens are not known. Sequencing was carried out with an Illumina HiSeq 1500. Using fastp at Q25 and MiXCR, TCRdb reprocessed the public reads and kept productive beta chains. Every distinct CDR3 protein forms one entry, paired with its most common genes and DNA. A total of more than 90,000 distinct CDR3 sequences appear in this sample, around 10% of them only once. Roughly 29% of the sample is in the top ten clones. Source material: PBMCs, sequenced either directly or after in vitro stimulation (not recorded which). The source of these receptors is a human donor in good health (CMV status not recorded). Some clones in this sample may be carry-over from other donors' samples.

This clonotype was observed many times. The chain carries TRBV7-2 and TRBJ2-7; the D gene is possibly TRBD2 (8 bases). Trimming took 7 bases from V and 0 from J, leaving 19 bases between them. This CDR3 comprises 16 residues. Germline CDR1 and CDR2: SGHTA and FQGNSA. CDR3 sequence: CASTQAGGTSSYEQYF. The CDR3 nucleotides are TGTGCCAGCACCCAGGCAGGGGGGACTAGCTCCTACGAGCAGTACTTC.

In this sample, this clonotype turned up a few times. The chain combines TRBV6-2 or TRBV6-3 with TRBJ2-1; D is unclear. Trimming cost V 2 bases and J 7 bases, with 3 bases left between them. CDR3 length: 11 residues. CDR1 is MNHEY and CDR2 is SVGEGT in the germline V gene. CDR3 bases: TGTGCCAGCAGTTACAGGAATGAGCAGTTCTTC. Residues: CASSYRNEQFF.

In its sample, this clonotype was seen a few times. V and J are TRBV6-5 and TRBJ2-3, with 7 bases lining up with TRBD1. After removal of 0 bases from V and 2 bases from J, the junction contained 8 bases not matched to a gene. Germline CDR1 is MNHEY and CDR2 is SVGAGI. This CDR3 spans 17 amino acids. CDR3 sequence reads: CASSYSGTGDLTDTQYF. The CDR3 coding sequence is TGTGCCAGCAGTTACTCGGGAACAGGGGACCTCACAGATACGCAGTATTTT.

This clonotype occurred a few times. This chain joins TRBV7-2 and TRBJ2-7; no clear D gene. Looked up from germline, CDR1 is SGHTA and CDR2 is FQGNSA. This CDR3 comprises 13 residues. Trimming shortened V by 1 base and J by 5 bases, and 9 bases separated the two germline ends. This CDR3 is CASSLGGFHEQYF. CDR3 in DNA: TGTGCCAGCAGCTTAGGGGGATTCCACGAGCAGTACTTC.

This clonotype was counted many times. The chain uses TRBV28 and TRBJ1-1; D perhaps matches TRBD1 (5 bases). The CDR3 is made up of 13 amino acids. V lost 6 bases and J lost 6, with 14 bases in between. Germline values: CDR1 MDHEN, CDR2 SYDVKM. For the CDR3, the DNA is TGTGCCAGCAGAGTGTCCAGGGACGCTGAAGCTTTCTTT. Protein sequence: CASRVSRDAEAFF.

This clonotype has a single count. The conserved phenylalanine or tryptophan normally closing the CDR3 is absent here, so this likely arose from a read error. The V gene is TRBV20-1, the J gene TRBJ2-1; TRBD2 is a possible D gene (7 bases). V was pared by 6 bases and J by 7 bases, with 19 bases between. The CDR3 sequence is 14 residues long. Looked up from germline, CDR1 is DFQATT and CDR2 is SNEGSKA (reference sequence). DNA of the CDR3: TGCAGTGCCAAGGGAGGGGGGAGTTGGAATGAGCAGTTCCTC. Translating it yields CSAKGGGSWNEQFL.

Many counts were recorded for this clonotype. The rearrangement uses TRBV7-2 and TRBJ1-1, with 7 bases aligning to TRBD1. J gave up 0 bases and V 5 bases, and 12 bases lay outside the gene matches. The length of the CDR3 is 17 residues. From germline, CDR1 is SGHTA and CDR2 FQGNSA. In DNA, the CDR3 is TGTGCCAGCAGCCACCCCCTACAGGGGCGAGTGAACACTGAAGCTTTCTTT. Its protein product is CASSHPLQGRVNTEAFF.

A few counts support this clonotype. The chain employs TRBV13 and TRBJ2-7; 7 positions agree with TRBD1. This CDR3 is built from 15 residues. Looked up from germline, CDR1 is PRHDT and CDR2 is FYEKMQ (reference sequence). V dropped 5 bases and J dropped 4; count of bases not matched to a gene: 11. CDR3 DNA sequence: TGTGCCAGCAGCGGACGGGGACAGACTGTGTACGAGCAGTACTTC. It translates to CASSGRGQTVYEQYF.

Ten or more counts support this clonotype. V and J are TRBV7-2 and TRBJ1-6, with D tentatively TRBD1 (5 bases). Germline values: CDR1 SGHTA, CDR2 FQGNSA. The CDR3 is made up of 15 amino acids. Trimming shortened V by 4 bases and J by 8 bases, and 15 bases separated the two germline ends. The chain's CDR3 is CASSSAGGRDSPLHF. The CDR3 nucleotides are TGTGCCAGCAGCTCGGCCGGGGGACGCGATTCACCCCTCCACTTT.